The sequence of this T cell receptor (beta chain) was determined in a study of blood T cell repertoires in COVID-19 (TCRdb year 2020). Context from the whole study: The collaborator samples originated in the United States, Italy and Spain and spanned the acute and convalescent phases of COVID-19. The prospective study material was composed of cDNA or gDNA derived from T cells, B-cell-depleted T cells, or PBMCs. Deeply sampled blood TCRbeta repertoires from subjects exposed to, actively infected with, or recovered from COVID-19 were included in the dataset. A freely available public database, intended as a resource for researchers studying the immune response to SARS-CoV-2, is where the repertoires were released. The samples were drawn from two sources: the first 160 participants of the ongoing ImmuneRACE study, and 950 to 1,500 subjects contributed by 6 global collaborators. The sample metadata nearly always contained a de-identified subject ID, COVID-19 status, age in years and sex. HLA class I and class II types, where available, came from metadata supplied by the sample provider rather than from assay-based typing. Points the paper makes about the study in general: How much clinical and demographic metadata was included differed by source and by participant, and the metadata was provided uncurated.

Whole blood was collected in K2EDTA tubes by collaborating institutions according to the institutions' own protocols. Collaborator samples were shipped for TCRbeta analysis as frozen whole blood, isolated PBMCs, or DNA extracted from either sample type. TCRbeta CDR3 regions were amplified from genomic DNA using the immunoSEQ Assay, a bias-controlled multiplex PCR. The authors' analysis ran thus. The number of nucleated cells in each sample was estimated from the amplification of reference gene primers within the assay. To quantify the absolute abundance of each unique TCRbeta CDR3 rearrangement, sequence reads were collapsed and filtered. For each sample, productive Simpson clonality was calculated as the square root of Simpson's diversity index across productive rearrangements. The immuneACCESS repertoire file appears here via TCRdb, limited to in-frame rearrangements. These files lack a portion of the clones; in checked studies, under half of the deficit traces to unresolved V genes, and the cause of the others is not known. V, J and clone size are those of that table, while D and trimming were read from the DNA. This sample has about 250,000 clones in its table, and less than 85% of those were observed once. The ten largest account for 4.9% of the sample.

This clone appeared a few times. Its antigen specificity is not known. No per-base quality is available; no much larger clone lies one base away. The origin of this receptor is a woman of 80 years or more with active or convalescent COVID-19. The specimen was peripheral blood.

The nucleotide sequence is given as TGTGCCTGGGGAGTCCAGGGGGATCAGCCCCAGCATTTT. It codes for CAWGVQGDQPQHF. The chain joins TRBV30 to TRBJ1-5; the central 7 bases match TRBD1. The junction shows trimming of 5 bases on V and 5 bases on J, and the gene matches do not reach 6 bases of it. The CDR3 goes from the cysteine to the phenylalanine over 13 residues. CDR3 DNA only is kept here, 39 bases in frame from base 1. CDR1 and CDR2 are read off the germline V gene (reference sequence) as GTSNPN and SVGIG.